This entry is about one TCR beta chain. This clonotype was picked up many times. The antigen this receptor binds is unknown. The input lacks base qualities; no much larger clone sits a single base away. These data come from a study of T cell repertoires in cytomegalovirus infection (dated by TCRdb to 2018 to 2020). With respect to the entire study: Donor HLA type was relevant to the analysis, because carriage of CMV infection together with the matching HLA type was indicated by public TCR beta signatures.

Beyond this particular receptor, the publication reports: Carriers of CMV infection plus the relevant HLA type were discriminated by the cumulative frequency of public TCR beta family members in the study cohort and in an independent approximately 360-donor cohort. The ex vivo response was dominated by HLA-C-restricted CMV-specific TCR beta clonotypes, which also provided the single most frequent clonotype in two of eight donors.

The CDR3 covers 15 residues, taking in both the cysteine and the phenylalanine. Just the 45-base CDR3 DNA is kept, in frame starting at base 1. The germline V gene (reference sequence) gives CDR1 as LNHDA and CDR2 as SQIVND. At the junction V is shortened by 5 bases and J by 0 bases; bases outside the gene matches: 5. Sequencing was performed on an Illumina HiSeq 1500. In TCRdb, the public reads were trimmed at Q25 with fastp and aligned with MiXCR, with productive beta chains retained. Each CDR3 protein gets just one entry, which takes the most common genes and DNA from the rows behind it. The sample records approximately 43,000 distinct CDR3 sequences, 20% of which are singletons. About 18% of the sample goes to the ten largest clones.

Sequenced sample: PBMCs, sequenced either directly or after in vitro stimulation (not recorded which). The receptor was isolated from a human donor in good health (CMV status not recorded). Some clones in this sample may be carry-over from other donors' samples. The chain couples TRBV19 to TRBJ2-5; TRBD2 fits 8 bases in the junction. CDR3 region: CASSALLADQETQYF. The DNA is TGTGCCAGTAGTGCCCTACTAGCGGACCAAGAGACCCAGTACTTC.